This T cell receptor (beta chain) was sequenced during a study of beta chain features in type 1 diabetes (dated by TCRdb to the late 2010s). Broadly, across the study: Mean age, gender distribution, total cell number and subset yield were not different between patients and healthy donors. In the study, TCRB repertoires of sorted circulating CD4+ T cell subsets from recently diagnosed type 1 diabetes patients were compared with those of matched healthy donors. Naive and central memory subsets were obtained from all 30 or so donors, but regulatory and stem cell-like memory subsets were isolated from only 8 patients and roughly 8 healthy donors. A total of approximately 99,000,000 sorted cells were examined across all samples, and RNA yield correlated strongly with the number of cells per subset.

A single peripheral blood draw of approximately 120 mL on average was collected from each donor into heparinised tubes. Using a panel that included CD45RO, CCR7, CD25, CD127, CD95 and CD27, naive, central memory, regulatory and stem cell-like memory CD4+ T cells were sorted on a BD FACSAria II. Purity was above 95% for every sorted population. PBMCs were isolated immediately by Lymphoprep density gradient centrifugation and stained directly without culture. So that batch effects would be minimized, each experiment stained and sorted samples in pairs, pairing one healthy donor with one patient. A remark on this clone: Its cognate antigen has yet to be identified. No base-level quality is on record; no much larger clone is a single base apart.

All of the isolated RNA was reverse transcribed with the High Capacity cDNA Reverse Transcription Kit, so expressed TCRB transcripts were sequenced. Deep immunoSEQ sequencing was performed on naive, central memory and regulatory T cell samples, with an average of roughly 4 million total reads per sample. After sorted cells were lysed in RLT buffer, RNA was extracted with DNase-treated RNeasy Micro or Mini kits, with the choice depending on cell number. Each cell subset was processed separately to prevent cross-contamination, with patient and healthy donor samples processed together. The immunoSEQ multiplex PCR was used to amplify TCRB sequences from cDNA, generating 87-bp fragments that spanned the CDR3 region. Sequencing of the amplicons was performed on the Illumina HiSeq platform. On the study's bioinformatics: PCR bias was corrected computationally using synthetic template baselines, and reads within Hamming distance 2 were collapsed, with unmergeable singletons discarded. Reads were aligned against IMGT to assign V, D and J genes, CDR3 length and insertions or deletions at six rearrangement sites. Within each subset, clonotype counts were normalized to sorted cell number, after which true diversity and Gini coefficients were computed with the tcR R package. Repertoire sharing was quantified using the overlap coefficient calculated on TCRB nucleotide sequences. As a proxy for the pre-selection repertoire, out-of-frame TCRB sequences from naive cells were analyzed. Drawn from immuneACCESS, this table holds only the in-frame rearrangements with V and J called that TCRdb kept. Clones are partly lost; checked studies trace under half to an unresolved V gene and leave the rest unexplained. That table furnishes V, J and clone size, whereas the DNA furnished D and trimming. The sample table contains 600,000 to 700,000 clones; only one count was recorded for roughly 12% of them. The top ten hold more than 0.1% of the sample.

On the study overall, not on this receptor specifically: Type 1 diabetes patients showed a moderate but significant shortening of TCRB CDR3 length in all four CD4+ subsets. Because cDNA was sequenced instead of genomic DNA, highly expressing activated cells could be over-represented, though the groups showed no difference in activation or CD3 levels. HLA sub-analyses involved small numbers of individuals, so any influence of HLA type on TCRB rearrangement remained unresolved. PCR may preferentially amplify shorter templates, but because patient and control samples were amplified and corrected together, any resulting skew would affect both groups equally. Patients with type 1 diabetes made fewer insertions and deleted more nucleotides at VDJ recombination sites, implying thymic rearrangement abnormalities. Naive, central memory and regulatory TCRB repertoires appeared to be more alike among patients than among healthy donors.

The source material was naive CD4+ T cells from blood. Sample cell subset or site, as interpreted from the label and publication: true naive CD4+ T cells. The TCR sequence derives from a man under 40 with type 1 diabetes.

The CDR3 sequence is CASSLIQGPINIQYF. DNA sequence: TGTGCCAGCAGTTTAATACAGGGCCCTATAAACATTCAGTACTTC. The chain couples TRBV5-6 to TRBJ2-4, and possibly TRBD1, on 6 matching bases. V is shortened by 5 bases, J by 6 bases, and the region joining them spans 18 bases. Measured from the cysteine to the phenylalanine, the CDR3 is 15 residues long. Kept here is only the CDR3 DNA, which spans 45 bases and is read in frame from base 1. The germline V gene sets CDR1 to SGHDT and CDR2 to YYEEEE.